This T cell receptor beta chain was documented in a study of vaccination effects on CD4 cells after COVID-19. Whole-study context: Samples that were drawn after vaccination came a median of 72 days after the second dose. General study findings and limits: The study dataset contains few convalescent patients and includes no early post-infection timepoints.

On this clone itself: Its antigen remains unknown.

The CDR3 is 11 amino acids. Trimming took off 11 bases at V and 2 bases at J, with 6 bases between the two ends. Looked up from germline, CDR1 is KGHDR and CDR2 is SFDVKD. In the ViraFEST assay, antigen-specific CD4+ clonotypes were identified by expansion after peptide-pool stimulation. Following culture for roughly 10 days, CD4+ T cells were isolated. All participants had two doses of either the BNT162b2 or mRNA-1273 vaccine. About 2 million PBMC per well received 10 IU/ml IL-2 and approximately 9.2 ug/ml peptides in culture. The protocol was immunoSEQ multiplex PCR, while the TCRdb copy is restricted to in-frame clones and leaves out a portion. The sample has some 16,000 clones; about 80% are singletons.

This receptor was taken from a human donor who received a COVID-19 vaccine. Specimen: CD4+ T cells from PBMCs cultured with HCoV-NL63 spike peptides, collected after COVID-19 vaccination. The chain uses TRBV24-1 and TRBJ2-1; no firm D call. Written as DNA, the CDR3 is TGTGCCATCATTACCTACAATGAGCAGTTCTTC. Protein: CAIITYNEQFF.